The entry below gives a single TCR beta chain sequence along with its context. Its antigen remains unidentified. Read data end 3 residues before the CDR3 end; the end is taken from the germline J gene. Generated by immunoSEQ multiplex PCR, the TCRdb table keeps only in-frame clones and is missing some. The sample table includes some 39,000 clones. The junction had 6 bases not matched to a gene; V was cut back by 2 bases and J by 4 bases. The CDR3 sequence is 14 residues long. Looked up from germline, CDR1 is DFQATT and CDR2 is SNEGSKA (reference sequence). The sample originates from a study of T cells in women clearing cervical HPV infection. Study information: Cases were women with histologically confirmed HPV16-related CIN3 or worse, including a couple of invasive cancers. Case blood drawn at lesion detection; control blood after infection cleared.

Whole-study results and caveats: Combining TCR richness with V gene abundances gave approximately 0.84 AUC.

The rearrangement joins TRBV20-1 to TRBJ2-5, with 8 bases matching TRBD2. The sequencing input was blood buffy coat. The sequence was obtained from a woman aged 18 to 75 with a cervical HPV16 infection that either progressed to CIN3+ or cleared (not recorded which). CDR3 sequence: CSARPGLVSETQYF. The sequenced part of the CDR3 DNA is TGCAGTGCTAGACCGGGACTAGTATCAGAGACC.